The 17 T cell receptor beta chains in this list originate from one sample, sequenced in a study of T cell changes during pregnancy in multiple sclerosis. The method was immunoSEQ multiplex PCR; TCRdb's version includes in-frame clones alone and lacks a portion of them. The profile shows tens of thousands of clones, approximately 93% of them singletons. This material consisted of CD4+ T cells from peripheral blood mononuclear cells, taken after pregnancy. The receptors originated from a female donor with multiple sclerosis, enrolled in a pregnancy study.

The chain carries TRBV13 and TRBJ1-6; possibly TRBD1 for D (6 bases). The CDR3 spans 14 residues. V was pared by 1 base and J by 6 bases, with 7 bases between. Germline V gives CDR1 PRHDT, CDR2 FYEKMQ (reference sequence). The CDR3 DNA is TGTGCCAGCAGCTTAGAACAGGGTAATTCACCCCTCCACTTT. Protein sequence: CASSLEQGNSPLHF. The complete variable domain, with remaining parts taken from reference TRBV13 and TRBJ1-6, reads AAGVIQSPRHLIKEKRETATLKCYPIPRHDTVYWYQQGPGQDPQFLISFYEKMQSDKGSIPDRFSAQQFSDYHSELNMSSLELGDSALYFCASSLEQGNSPLHFGNGTRLTVT.

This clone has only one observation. The CDR3 protein is CATSRDLAGTGELFF. The CDR3 DNA is TGTGCCACCAGCAGAGATCTGGCGGGCACCGGGGAGCTGTTTTTT. This chain connects TRBV15 to TRBJ2-2; a possible D gene is TRBD2 (5 bases). Germline CDR1 reads LNHNV; CDR2 reads YYDKDF (reference sequence). The V gene lost 0 bases and the J gene lost 4 bases, with 9 bases spanning the gap. The CDR3 runs 15 residues.

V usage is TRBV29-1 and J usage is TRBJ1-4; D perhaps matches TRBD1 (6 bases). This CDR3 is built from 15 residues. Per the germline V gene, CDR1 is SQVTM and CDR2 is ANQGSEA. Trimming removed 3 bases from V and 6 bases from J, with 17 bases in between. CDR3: CSVEVQGWGYEKLFF. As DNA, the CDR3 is TGCAGCGTTGAGGTGCAGGGGTGGGGTTATGAAAAACTGTTTTTT.

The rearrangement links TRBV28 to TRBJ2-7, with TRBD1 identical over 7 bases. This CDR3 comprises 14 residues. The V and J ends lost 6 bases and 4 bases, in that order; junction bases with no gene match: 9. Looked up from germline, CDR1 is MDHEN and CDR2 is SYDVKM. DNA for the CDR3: TGTGCCAGCAGACCCCCCGGGACAGCTTACGAGCAGTACTTC. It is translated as CASRPPGTAYEQYF.

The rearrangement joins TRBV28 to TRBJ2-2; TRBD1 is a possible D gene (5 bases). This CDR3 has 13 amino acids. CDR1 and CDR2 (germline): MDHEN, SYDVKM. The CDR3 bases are TGTGCTGCATCAGGGCAGCACACCGGGGAGCTGTTTTTT. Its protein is CAASGQHTGELFF. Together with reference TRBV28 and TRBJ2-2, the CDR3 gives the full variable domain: DVKVTQSSRYLVKRTGEKVFLECVQDMDHENMFWYRQDPGLGLRLIYFSYDVKMKEKGDIPEGYSVSREKKERFSLILESASTNQTSMYLCAASGQHTGELFFGEGSRLTVL.

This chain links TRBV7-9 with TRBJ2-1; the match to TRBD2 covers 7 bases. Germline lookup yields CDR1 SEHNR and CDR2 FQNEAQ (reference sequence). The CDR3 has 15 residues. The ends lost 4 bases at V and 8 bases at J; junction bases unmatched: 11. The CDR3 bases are TGTGCCAGCAGCTCTCCCCTTTTAGCGGGTCATGAGCAGTTCTTC. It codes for CASSSPLLAGHEQFF.

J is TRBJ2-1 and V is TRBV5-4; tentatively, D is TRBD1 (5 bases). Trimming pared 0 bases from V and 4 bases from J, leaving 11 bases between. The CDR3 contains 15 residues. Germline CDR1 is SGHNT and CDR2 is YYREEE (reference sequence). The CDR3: CASSLDRPAYNEQFF. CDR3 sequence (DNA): TGTGCCAGCAGCTTGGACAGGCCTGCTTACAATGAGCAGTTCTTC. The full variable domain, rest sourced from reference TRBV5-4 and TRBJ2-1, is ETGVTQSPTHLIKTRGQQVTLRCSSQSGHNTVSWYQQALGQGPQFIFQYYREEENGRGNFPPRFSGLQFPNYSSELNVNALELDDSALYLCASSLDRPAYNEQFFGPGTRLTVL.

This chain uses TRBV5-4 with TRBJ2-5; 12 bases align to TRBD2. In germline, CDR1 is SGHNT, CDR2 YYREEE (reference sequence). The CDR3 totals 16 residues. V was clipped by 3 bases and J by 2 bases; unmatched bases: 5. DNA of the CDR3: TGTGCCAGCAGCTCCCCCCTAGCGGGAGGGCAAGAGACCCAGTACTTC. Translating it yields CASSSPLAGGQETQYF.

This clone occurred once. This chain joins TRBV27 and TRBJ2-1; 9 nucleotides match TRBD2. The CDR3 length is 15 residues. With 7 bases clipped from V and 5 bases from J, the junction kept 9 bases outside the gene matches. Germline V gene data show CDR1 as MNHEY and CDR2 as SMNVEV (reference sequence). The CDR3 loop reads CASTFSGRKNNEQFF. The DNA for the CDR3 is TGTGCCAGCACCTTTAGCGGGAGAAAGAACAATGAGCAGTTCTTC.

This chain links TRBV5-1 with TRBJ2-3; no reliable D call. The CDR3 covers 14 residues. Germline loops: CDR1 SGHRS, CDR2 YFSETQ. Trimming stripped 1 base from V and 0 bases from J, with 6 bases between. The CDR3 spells CASSLTESTDTQYF. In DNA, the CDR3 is TGCGCCAGCAGCTTGACGGAGAGCACAGATACGCAGTATTTT.

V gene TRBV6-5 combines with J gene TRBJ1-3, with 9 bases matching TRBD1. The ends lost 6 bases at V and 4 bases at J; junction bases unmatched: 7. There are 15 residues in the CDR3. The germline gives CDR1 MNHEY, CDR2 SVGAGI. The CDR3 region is CASRKQGAGGNTIYF. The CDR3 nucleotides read TGTGCCAGCAGGAAACAGGGGGCTGGGGGAAACACCATATATTTT.

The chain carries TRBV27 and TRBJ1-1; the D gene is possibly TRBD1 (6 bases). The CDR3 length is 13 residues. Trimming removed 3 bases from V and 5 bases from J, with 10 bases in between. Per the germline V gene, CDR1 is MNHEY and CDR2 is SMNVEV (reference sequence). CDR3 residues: CASSFLQGTEAFF. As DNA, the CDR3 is TGTGCCAGCAGTTTTCTACAGGGAACTGAAGCTTTCTTT.

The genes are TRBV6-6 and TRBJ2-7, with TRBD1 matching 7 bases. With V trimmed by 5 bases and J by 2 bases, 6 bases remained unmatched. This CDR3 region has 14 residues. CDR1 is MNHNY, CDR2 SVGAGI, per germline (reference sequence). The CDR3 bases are TGTGCCAGCAGTAACCCAACAGGGGCCTACGAGCAGTACTTC. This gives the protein CASSNPTGAYEQYF.

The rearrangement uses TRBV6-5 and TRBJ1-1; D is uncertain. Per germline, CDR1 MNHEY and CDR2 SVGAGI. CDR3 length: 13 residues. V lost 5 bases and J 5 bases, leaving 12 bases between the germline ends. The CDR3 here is CASSMGPWTEAFF. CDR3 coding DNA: TGTGCCAGCAGTATGGGCCCTTGGACTGAAGCTTTCTTT.

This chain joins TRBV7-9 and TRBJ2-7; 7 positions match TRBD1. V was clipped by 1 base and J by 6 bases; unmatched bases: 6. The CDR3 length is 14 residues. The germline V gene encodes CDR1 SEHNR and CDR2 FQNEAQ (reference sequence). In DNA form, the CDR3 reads TGTGCCAGCAGCTTAGGTCCGTCAGGGGGCGAGCAGTACTTC. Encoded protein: CASSLGPSGGEQYF.

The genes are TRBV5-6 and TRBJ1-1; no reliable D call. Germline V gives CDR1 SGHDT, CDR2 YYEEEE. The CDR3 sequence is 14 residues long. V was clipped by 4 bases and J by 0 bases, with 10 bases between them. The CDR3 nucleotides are TGTGCCAGCAGCCCCAGACTGGTGAACACTGAAGCTTTCTTT. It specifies CASSPRLVNTEAFF.

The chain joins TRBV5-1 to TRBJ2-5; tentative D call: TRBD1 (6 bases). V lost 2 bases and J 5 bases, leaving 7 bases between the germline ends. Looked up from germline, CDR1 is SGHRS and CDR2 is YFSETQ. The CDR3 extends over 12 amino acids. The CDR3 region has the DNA TGCGCCAGCAGCTTAAGGGGGGAGACCCAGTACTTC. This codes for CASSLRGETQYF.